Below, one TCR beta chain is given with its context. V lost 5 bases to trimming and J lost 3 bases; unmatched junction nucleotides: 5. This CDR3 comprises 15 residues. Germline lookup yields CDR1 SGHVS and CDR2 FNYEAQ. Here immunoSEQ multiplex PCR was the method, and the copy in TCRdb shows in-frame clones only, minus some. Of about 5,200 clones in the sample, 60% to 75% were seen once. These data originate in a study of sequential checkpoint blockade in melanoma. The overall study: Each arm's sequence ended with maintenance nivolumab.

The treatment is: randomized to nivolumab then ipilimumab (arm A) or the reverse (arm B). No patient had prior DNA-damaging chemotherapy. From thawed PBMCs, live CD3+CD8+ cells negative for CD19 and CD56 were sorted. This receptor was identified in a human donor with melanoma. The chain is built from TRBV7-6 and TRBJ2-3; 10 bases agree with TRBD2. The sample in question was CD8+ T cells sorted from blood (inferred from file names), obtained from a patient given nivolumab and ipilimumab in sequence. CDR3 nucleotide sequence: TGTGCCAGCAGCCCATGGACTAGCGGTACAGATACGCAGTATTTT. This encodes CASSPWTSGTDTQYF.